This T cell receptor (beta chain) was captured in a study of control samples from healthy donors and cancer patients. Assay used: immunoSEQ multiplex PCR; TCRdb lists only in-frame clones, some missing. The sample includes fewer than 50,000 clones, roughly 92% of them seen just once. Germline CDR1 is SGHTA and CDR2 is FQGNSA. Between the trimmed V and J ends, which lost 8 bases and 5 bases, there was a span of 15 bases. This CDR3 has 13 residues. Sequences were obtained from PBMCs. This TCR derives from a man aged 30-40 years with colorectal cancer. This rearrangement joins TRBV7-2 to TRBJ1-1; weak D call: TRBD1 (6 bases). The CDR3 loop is CASGQGLGTEAFF. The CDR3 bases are TGTGCCAGCGGCCAGGGGTTAGGGACTGAAGCTTTCTTT.